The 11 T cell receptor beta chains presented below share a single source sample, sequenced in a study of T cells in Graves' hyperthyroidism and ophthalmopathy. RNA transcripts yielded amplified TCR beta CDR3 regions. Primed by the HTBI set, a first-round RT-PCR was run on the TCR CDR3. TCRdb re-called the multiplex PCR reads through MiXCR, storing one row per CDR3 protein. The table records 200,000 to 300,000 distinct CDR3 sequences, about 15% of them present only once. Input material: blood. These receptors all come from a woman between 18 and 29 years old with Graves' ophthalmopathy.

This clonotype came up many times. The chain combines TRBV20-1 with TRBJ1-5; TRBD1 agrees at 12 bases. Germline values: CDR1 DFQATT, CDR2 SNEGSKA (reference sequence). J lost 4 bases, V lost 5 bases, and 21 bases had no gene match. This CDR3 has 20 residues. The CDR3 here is CSASFAAGTGGAPRNQPQHF. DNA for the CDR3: TGCAGTGCTTCGTTTGCAGCCGGGACAGGGGGCGCACCTCGGAATCAGCCCCAGCATTTT.

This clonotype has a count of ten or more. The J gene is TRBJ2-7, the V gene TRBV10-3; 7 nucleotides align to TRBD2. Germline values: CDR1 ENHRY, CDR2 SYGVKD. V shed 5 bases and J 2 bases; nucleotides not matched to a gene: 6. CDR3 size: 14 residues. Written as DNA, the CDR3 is TGTGCCATCAGTAATCCTAGCGGAACCTACGAGCAGTACTTC. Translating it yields CAISNPSGTYEQYF.

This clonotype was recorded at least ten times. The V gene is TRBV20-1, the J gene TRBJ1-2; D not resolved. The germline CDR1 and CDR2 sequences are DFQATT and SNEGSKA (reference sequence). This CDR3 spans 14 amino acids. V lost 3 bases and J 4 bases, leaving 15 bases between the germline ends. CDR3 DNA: TGCAGTGCTAGTCGAAGGGAGACGTCCTATGGCTACACCTTC. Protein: CSASRRETSYGYTF.

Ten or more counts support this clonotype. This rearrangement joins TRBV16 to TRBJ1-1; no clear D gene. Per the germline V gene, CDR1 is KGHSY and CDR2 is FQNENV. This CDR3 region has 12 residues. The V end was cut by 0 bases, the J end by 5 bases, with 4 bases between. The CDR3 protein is CASSQSGTEAFF. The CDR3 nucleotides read TGTGCCAGCAGCCAATCCGGAACTGAAGCTTTCTTT. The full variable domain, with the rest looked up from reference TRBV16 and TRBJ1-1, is GEEVAQTPKHLVRGEGQKAKLYCAPIKGHSYVFWYQQVLKNEFKFLISFQNENVFDETGMPKERFSAKCLPNSPCSLEIQATKLEDSAVYFCASSQSGTEAFFGQGTRLTVV.

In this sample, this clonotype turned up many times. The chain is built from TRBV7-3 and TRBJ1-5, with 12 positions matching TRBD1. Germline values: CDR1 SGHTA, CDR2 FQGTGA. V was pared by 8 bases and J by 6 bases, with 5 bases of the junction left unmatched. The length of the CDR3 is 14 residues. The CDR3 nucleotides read TGTGCCAGCGGGGGGACAGGGGGCAGTCAGCCCCAGCATTTT. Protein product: CASGGTGGSQPQHF.

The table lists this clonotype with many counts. Written as DNA, the CDR3 is TGTGCCAGGGGCAGGAGCTCTAACTATGGCTACACCTTC. This gives the protein CARGRSSNYGYTF. The chain links TRBV2 to TRBJ1-2, with D hard to call. The CDR3 is 13 residues long. V was cut by 9 bases and J by 0 bases, with 11 bases left in between. CDR1 is SNHLY, CDR2 FYNNEI, per germline.

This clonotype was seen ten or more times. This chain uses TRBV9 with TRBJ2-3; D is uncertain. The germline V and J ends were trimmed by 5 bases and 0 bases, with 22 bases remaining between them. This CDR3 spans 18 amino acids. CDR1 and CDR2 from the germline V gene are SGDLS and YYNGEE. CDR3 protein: CASSPRPSETASTDTQYF. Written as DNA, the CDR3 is TGTGCCAGCAGTCCACGCCCCTCGGAGACTGCTAGCACAGATACGCAGTATTTT.

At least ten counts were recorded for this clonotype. The CDR3 coding sequence is TGTGCCAGCAGTGAGGCTCGCGGGGGGGCGGAGACCCAGTACTTC. Its protein is CASSEARGGAETQYF. The rearrangement links TRBV2 to TRBJ2-5; TRBD2 aligns across 9 bases. The CDR3 is 15 residues long. V shed 3 bases, J shed 5 bases, and the junction held 7 bases outside the gene matches. Per the germline V gene, CDR1 is SNHLY and CDR2 is FYNNEI.

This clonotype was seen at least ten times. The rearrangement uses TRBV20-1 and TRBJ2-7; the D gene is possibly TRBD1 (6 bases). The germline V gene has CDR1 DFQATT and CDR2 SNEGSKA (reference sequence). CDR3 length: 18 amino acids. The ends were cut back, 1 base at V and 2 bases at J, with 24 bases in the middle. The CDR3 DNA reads TGCAGTGCTAGAGTGGACTGGGGGCAGGGTAAGGTGCCCTACGAGCAGTACTTC. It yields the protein CSARVDWGQGKVPYEQYF.

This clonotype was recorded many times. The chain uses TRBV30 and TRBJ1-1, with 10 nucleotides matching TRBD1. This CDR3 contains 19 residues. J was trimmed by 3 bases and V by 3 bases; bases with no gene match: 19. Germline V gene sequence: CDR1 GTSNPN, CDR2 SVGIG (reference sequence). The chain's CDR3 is CAWRSPPLDRGWEDTEAFF. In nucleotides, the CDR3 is TGTGCCTGGAGGAGCCCCCCCTTGGACAGGGGGTGGGAGGACACTGAAGCTTTCTTT.

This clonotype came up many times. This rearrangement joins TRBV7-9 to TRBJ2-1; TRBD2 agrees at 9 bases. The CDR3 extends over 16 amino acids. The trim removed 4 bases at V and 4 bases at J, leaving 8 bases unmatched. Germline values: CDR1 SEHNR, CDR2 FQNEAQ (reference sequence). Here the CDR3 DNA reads TGTGCCAGCAGCTCAGGGGCGGGGGGGCCATACAATGAGCAGTTCTTC. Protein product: CASSSGAGGPYNEQFF.